Presented here are 20 T cell receptor beta chains from one specimen sequenced in a study of T-cell reconstitution after alpha-beta-depleted transplantation in children. Construction of the TCRbeta library involved unique molecular identifiers. MiXCR, run by TCRdb on the PCR reads, gives a single entry per CDR3 protein. In the table there are around 76,000 distinct CDR3 sequences, 15% to 20% of which are singletons. The sample in question was PBMCs, mostly from graft donor cells, obtained 360 days after TCRalphabeta/CD19-depleted stem cell transplant. The receptors were sampled from a male patient aged 2-9 years who had a stem cell transplant for acute lymphoblastic leukemia, so the T cells may come from the graft donor.

The chain has TRBV5-1 and TRBJ2-5, with 7 bases aligning to TRBD2. The CDR3 covers 16 residues. Looked up from germline, CDR1 is SGHRS and CDR2 is YFSETQ. V lost 4 bases to trimming and J lost 5 bases; unmatched junction nucleotides: 14. CDR3 nucleotides: TGCGCCAGCAGCCCCACCGTCTTTCGCGGGAGTGAGACCCAGTACTTC. Amino acids: CASSPTVFRGSETQYF.

This clonotype was seen at least ten times. The chain combines TRBV6-2 or TRBV6-3 with TRBJ1-2; possibly TRBD1 for D (6 bases). From germline, CDR1 is MNHEY and CDR2 SVGEGT. The CDR3 extends over 14 amino acids. The V end lost 2 bases, the J end lost 2 bases, and 9 bases lay between the germline ends. The CDR3 sequence: CASSYGGPNYGYTF. The CDR3 coding sequence is TGTGCCAGCAGTTACGGGGGGCCCAACTATGGCTACACCTTC.

Comments on this clonotype: Sequence at one end of the junction differs from germline and may be a read error. This chain joins TRBV20-1 and TRBJ2-1; 11 bases match TRBD2. Germline loops: CDR1 DFQATT, CDR2 SNEGSKA (reference sequence). CDR3 length: 16 amino acids. This CDR3 reads CCAIVPASGRRAEQFF. In nucleotides, the CDR3 is TGCTGTGCTATAGTTCCCGCTAGCGGGAGGCGGGCTGAGCAGTTCTTC.

This clonotype was seen only a few times. V usage is TRBV6-5 and J usage is TRBJ1-2; 10 bases map to TRBD1. CDR1 is MNHEY, CDR2 SVGAGI, per germline. The CDR3 totals 15 residues. The trim removed 2 bases at V and 4 bases at J, leaving 4 bases unmatched. The DNA of the CDR3 is TGTGCCAGCAGTTACCGACAGGGGGCATTCTATGGCTACACCTTC. Amino acid sequence: CASSYRQGAFYGYTF.

This chain connects TRBV20-1 to TRBJ1-2; no clear D gene. Germline V gene sequence: CDR1 DFQATT, CDR2 SNEGSKA (reference sequence). The V and J ends lost 1 base and 4 bases respectively, with 7 bases between them. This CDR3 has 12 residues. CDR3 sequence reads: CSARGEVYGYTF. CDR3 DNA: TGCAGTGCTAGAGGCGAAGTCTATGGCTACACCTTC.

This clonotype is judged medium-sized (0.01 to 0.1%). This chain connects TRBV12-3 or TRBV12-4 to TRBJ1-5; D call uncertain. The V end was cut by 5 bases, the J end by 6 bases, with 11 bases between. This CDR3 comprises 13 residues. CDR3 sequence: CASSPGWFQPQHF. The CDR3 DNA sequence: TGTGCCAGCAGTCCCGGGTGGTTTCAGCCCCAGCATTTT.

This clonotype turned up a few times. The rearrangement uses TRBV11-2 and TRBJ2-1, with 10 nucleotides matching TRBD2. There are 15 residues in the CDR3. V shed 5 bases and J 4 bases; nucleotides not matched to a gene: 5. Germline CDR1 is SGHAT and CDR2 is FQNNGV. CDR3 region: CASSQGTSVYNEQFF. The CDR3 bases are TGTGCCAGCAGCCAAGGGACTAGCGTTTACAATGAGCAGTTCTTC.

In this sample, this clonotype turned up many times. This sequence joins TRBV25-1 and TRBJ2-7; TRBD2 is a possible D gene (6 bases). The CDR3 has 13 residues. In germline, CDR1 is MGHDK, CDR2 SYGVNS. V was shortened by 5 bases and J by 1 base, with 9 bases between the two germline ends. DNA for the CDR3: TGTGCCAGCAGTCGTGGAGGGTCCTACGAGCAGTACTTC. Residues: CASSRGGSYEQYF.

The rearrangement uses TRBV10-2 and TRBJ2-7, with D tentatively TRBD1 (6 bases). The CDR3 runs to 15 residues. The V end lost 3 bases, the J end lost 2 bases, and 14 bases lay between the germline ends. Germline V gene sequence: CDR1 WSHSY, CDR2 SAAADI. CDR3 residues: CASSDWGLGTYEQYF. CDR3 nucleotides: TGCGCCAGCAGTGATTGGGGGCTAGGGACCTACGAGCAGTACTTC.

The chain combines TRBV20-1 with TRBJ2-1, with D possibly called TRBD1 or TRBD2 (5 bases each). V gave up 1 base and J gave up 6 bases, with 16 bases separating them. CDR1 is DFQATT, CDR2 SNEGSKA, per germline (reference sequence). The CDR3 extends over 15 amino acids. The DNA for the CDR3 is TGCAGTGCTAGAGTGCTGGGGGACGGAGGCAATGAGCAGTTCTTC. It is translated as CSARVLGDGGNEQFF.

The rearrangement links TRBV6-5 to TRBJ2-1, with 9 nucleotides matching TRBD2. Germline lookup yields CDR1 MNHEY and CDR2 SVGAGI. The length of the CDR3 is 15 residues. V dropped 2 bases and J dropped 8; count of bases not matched to a gene: 7. The CDR3 coding sequence is TGTGCCAGCAGTTACGAGGCGGGAGGGCGGGATGAGCAGTTCTTC. As protein: CASSYEAGGRDEQFF.

This clonotype was detected many times. V usage is TRBV6-1 and J usage is TRBJ1-4; 7 bases fit TRBD1. With 5 bases clipped from V and 6 bases from J, the junction kept 9 bases outside the gene matches. Germline V CDR1 and CDR2: MNHNS, SASEGT. CDR3 length: 15 residues. The CDR3 loop reads CASSQDRAGDEKLFF. The CDR3 coding sequence is TGTGCCAGCAGTCAAGACAGGGCGGGAGATGAAAAACTGTTTTTT.

This clonotype was found a few times. The chain couples TRBV7-9 to TRBJ1-1; D call uncertain. The CDR3 has 13 amino acids. The V and J ends lost 8 bases and 0 bases respectively, with 10 bases between them. Per germline, CDR1 SEHNR and CDR2 FQNEAQ (reference sequence). In nucleotides, the CDR3 is TGTGCCAGCGGGAGGACTGTGAACACTGAAGCTTTCTTT. The encoded protein is CASGRTVNTEAFF.

This clonotype was counted between two and nine times. The genes are TRBV4-1 and TRBJ2-2, with D unresolved. This CDR3 comprises 16 residues. The germline gives CDR1 MGHRA, CDR2 YSYEKL. Trimming removed 2 bases at V and 4 bases at J, with 14 bases between. Here the CDR3 reads CASSQPALVGTGELFF. Written as DNA, the CDR3 is TGCGCCAGCAGCCAACCCGCCCTAGTCGGCACCGGGGAGCTGTTTTTT.

The chain is built from TRBV11-2 and TRBJ2-1; tentatively, D is TRBD1 (6 bases). Germline CDR1 is SGHAT and CDR2 is FQNNGV. The CDR3 has 17 amino acids. The V end was cut by 2 bases, the J end by 0 bases, with 14 bases between. The CDR3 DNA is TGTGCCAGCAGCTTATCGGCAGGGGCTTCCTCCTACAATGAGCAGTTCTTC. Its protein is CASSLSAGASSYNEQFF.

The chain employs TRBV7-9 and TRBJ2-3, with D perhaps matching TRBD2 (5 bases). Germline loops: CDR1 SEHNR, CDR2 FQNEAQ (reference sequence). V shed 2 bases and J shed 3 bases, with 9 bases lying between them. This CDR3 region has 14 residues. The CDR3 DNA reads TGTGCCAGCAGCTTAAGGTGGAGGACAGATACGCAGTATTTT. Translated: CASSLRWRTDTQYF.

This sequence joins TRBV24-1 and TRBJ2-7, with TRBD2 matching over 13 bases. The ends lost 3 bases at V and 5 bases at J; junction bases unmatched: 6. The CDR3 runs 16 residues. Per the germline V gene, CDR1 is KGHDR and CDR2 is SFDVKD. The CDR3, as DNA: TGTGCCACCAGTGATGGGACTAGCGGGACCAGCAACGAGCAGTACTTC. Its protein product is CATSDGTSGTSNEQYF.

This clonotype was recorded at least ten times. The rearrangement joins TRBV12-3 or TRBV12-4 to TRBJ1-5; D is uncertain. The CDR3 consists of 13 residues. V lost 4 bases, J lost 7 bases, and 11 bases lay in between. CDR3 in amino acids: CASSSLVGQPQHF. CDR3 bases: TGTGCCAGCAGTTCCCTGGTGGGGCAGCCCCAGCATTTT.

The J gene is TRBJ2-3, the V gene TRBV5-1; D remains ambiguous. This CDR3 is 17 amino acids long. Trimming shortened V by 3 bases and J by 0 bases, and 17 bases separated the two germline ends. Per the germline V gene, CDR1 is SGHRS and CDR2 is YFSETQ. This chain's CDR3 is CASSSLVGPGSTDTQYF. The CDR3 DNA reads TGCGCCAGCAGCTCCCTGGTCGGGCCAGGTAGCACAGATACGCAGTATTTT.

The rearrangement joins TRBV5-1 to TRBJ2-5; D is ambiguous. Germline V gives CDR1 SGHRS, CDR2 YFSETQ. V was shortened by 0 bases and J by 3 bases, with 6 bases between the two germline ends. The CDR3 sequence is 13 residues long. The CDR3 DNA follows: TGCGCCAGCAGCTTGGCGACGGAAGAGACCCAGTACTTC. This sequence encodes CASSLATEETQYF.